This T cell receptor beta chain derives from a study of breast tumors, draining lymph nodes, adjacent tissues. TCRdb reanalysed the multiplex PCR reads using MiXCR and keeps one entry per CDR3 protein. The sample lists 20,000 to 25,000 distinct CDR3 sequences, roughly 55% occurring once. J lost 8 bases, V lost 5 bases, and 9 bases had no gene match. There are 15 residues in the CDR3. Germline CDR1 is KGHDR and CDR2 is SFDVKD. Material: breast tumor tissue. This chain joins TRBV24-1 and TRBJ2-1; 9 positions match TRBD2. This TCR was sampled from a female donor with breast cancer. Some clones in this sample may be carry-over from other donors' samples. CDR3 DNA: TGTGCCACCAGTGGCTGGCGGGAGGGCCTCCATGAGCAGTTCTTC. Its protein product is CATSGWREGLHEQFF.